Included here is one T cell receptor beta chain sequence, with context. Assay: immunoSEQ multiplex PCR; the TCRdb copy retains only in-frame clones and omits some. The sample includes 150,000 to 180,000 clones, about 90% of them seen just once. This sample is part of a study of blood T cell repertoires in COVID-19. Study details: The cDNA or gDNA used as material had been derived from T cells, B-cell-depleted T cells, or PBMCs.

Germline V lookup: CDR1 SGHRS, CDR2 YFSETQ. V lost 0 bases and J lost 8, with 9 bases in between. This CDR3 comprises 13 residues. The V call is TRBV5-1, the J call TRBJ2-1; the D gene is possibly TRBD2 (5 bases). What was sequenced was peripheral blood. This sequence was found in a man aged 50-60 years with acute or convalescent COVID-19. The DNA of the CDR3 is TGCGCCAGCAGCTTGGGGGTCGGGGATGAGCAGTTCTTC. Translation: CASSLGVGDEQFF.